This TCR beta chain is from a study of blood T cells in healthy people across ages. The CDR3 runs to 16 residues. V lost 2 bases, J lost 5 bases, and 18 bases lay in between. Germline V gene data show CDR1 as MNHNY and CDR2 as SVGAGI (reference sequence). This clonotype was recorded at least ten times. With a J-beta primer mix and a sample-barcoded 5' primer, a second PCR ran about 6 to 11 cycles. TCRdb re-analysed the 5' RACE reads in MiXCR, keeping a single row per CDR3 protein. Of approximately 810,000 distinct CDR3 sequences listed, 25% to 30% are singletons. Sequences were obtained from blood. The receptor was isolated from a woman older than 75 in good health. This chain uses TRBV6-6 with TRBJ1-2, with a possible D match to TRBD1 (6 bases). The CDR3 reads CASSYPERRGGYGYTF. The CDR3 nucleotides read TGTGCCAGCAGTTACCCTGAGCGCAGGGGTGGGTATGGCTACACCTTC.